The 18 T cell receptor beta chains reported below all come from one sample, sequenced in a study of blood T cell repertoires in COVID-19. TCRdb's copy holds only in-frame clones and misses some; the assay was immunoSEQ multiplex PCR. The repertoire has about 80,000 clones, roughly four fifths of them found once; the top ten carry 9% to 10%. Sequenced input: peripheral blood. These receptors were collected from a human donor in a cohort sampled during active COVID-19.

The chain couples TRBV19 to TRBJ2-2; D not certain. CDR1 is LNHDA and CDR2 is SQIVND in the germline V gene (reference sequence). V gave up 4 bases and J gave up 3 bases, with 9 bases separating them. This CDR3 contains 14 residues. CDR3 nucleotides: TGTGCCAGTAGTAGTTCAGGTTACACCGGGGAGCTGTTTTTT. As protein: CASSSSGYTGELFF.

The chain uses TRBV19 and TRBJ1-5, with TRBD1 as a possible D gene (5 bases). V gave up 11 bases and J gave up 0 bases, with 14 bases separating them. The CDR3 has 14 residues. CDR1 and CDR2 (germline): LNHDA, SQIVND (reference sequence). In nucleotides, the CDR3 is TGTGCCGGGGGGGGGTCCTATAGCAATCAGCCCCAGCATTTT. Translated, it gives CAGGGSYSNQPQHF.

The chain is built from TRBV30 and TRBJ1-6; possible D gene TRBD1, 6 bases. The CDR3 totals 13 residues. CDR1 and CDR2 (germline): GTSNPN, SVGIG (reference sequence). With 4 bases removed from V and 7 bases from J, the gap between germline ends came to 11 bases. The CDR3 bases are TGTGCCTGGAACCGGGACACCAATTCACCCCTCCACTTT. This codes for CAWNRDTNSPLHF.

In its sample, this clone was seen once. This chain connects TRBV6-5 to TRBJ2-1, with a tentative D call TRBD2 (5 bases). V was trimmed by 4 bases and J by 7 bases, leaving 8 bases between them. The CDR3 runs 12 residues. From germline, CDR1 is MNHEY and CDR2 SVGAGI. Here the CDR3 reads CASSSDWNEQFF. Written as DNA, the CDR3 is TGTGCCAGCAGTTCGGACTGGAATGAGCAGTTCTTC.

The rearrangement joins TRBV20-1 to TRBJ2-3, with unresolved D. The V end was cut by 6 bases, the J end by 5 bases, with 9 bases between. The CDR3 spans 11 residues. The germline gives CDR1 DFQATT, CDR2 SNEGSKA (reference sequence). As DNA, the CDR3 is TGCAGTGCCCTGGAGAGAGATACGCAGTATTTT. Protein: CSALERDTQYF.

The chain recombines TRBV7-8 with TRBJ2-7, with 7 bases lining up with TRBD2. The V and J ends lost 5 bases and 2 bases, in that order; junction bases with no gene match: 9. Germline V gives CDR1 SGHVS, CDR2 FQNEAQ. The CDR3 is 15 amino acids. This chain's CDR3 is CASSVDSAGPYEQYF. The CDR3 nucleotides are TGTGCCAGCAGCGTCGACTCAGCGGGACCCTACGAGCAGTACTTC.

This chain links TRBV27 with TRBJ1-6; D unresolved. The ends were cut back, 4 bases at V and 18 bases at J, with 19 bases in the middle. CDR1 MNHEY and CDR2 SMNVEV come from the germline V gene (reference sequence). This CDR3 is 13 amino acids long. The CDR3 protein is CASSSTGSSRHHF. Written as DNA, the CDR3 is TGTGCCAGCAGTTCTACGGGATCTTCTCGTCACCACTTT.

This sequence joins TRBV2 and TRBJ2-6; a weak D match, TRBD2 (6 bases). The V gene's germline CDR1 is SNHLY and CDR2 FYNNEI. V was pared by 7 bases and J by 0 bases, with 13 bases between. This CDR3 region has 16 residues. CDR3 nucleotide sequence: TGTGCCAGCAAAACGGGACTGAGCTCTGGGGCCAACGTCCTGACTTTC. Protein product: CASKTGLSSGANVLTF.

The chain couples TRBV19 to TRBJ1-1; D possibly corresponds to TRBD1 (5 bases). This CDR3 contains 14 residues. Germline V gene data show CDR1 as LNHDA and CDR2 as SQIVND (reference sequence). V lost 3 bases and J lost 7, with 15 bases in between. The CDR3 region is CASSMTAGAGEAFF. The CDR3 DNA follows: TGTGCCAGTAGTATGACAGCAGGAGCTGGTGAAGCTTTCTTT.

V usage is TRBV20-1 and J usage is TRBJ2-3, with 8 bases fitting TRBD2. The CDR3 has 13 amino acids. Per germline, CDR1 DFQATT and CDR2 SNEGSKA (reference sequence). With V trimmed by 3 bases and J by 4 bases, 3 bases remained unmatched. The CDR3 region is CSASLAGSDTQYF. The DNA for the CDR3 is TGCAGTGCTAGTTTAGCGGGATCAGATACGCAGTATTTT.

V gene TRBV2 combines with J gene TRBJ2-1; possible D gene TRBD2, 5 bases. CDR1 is SNHLY and CDR2 is FYNNEI in the germline V gene. V was trimmed by 7 bases and J by 2 bases, leaving 21 bases between them. There are 17 residues in the CDR3. CDR3 amino acids: CASTTQPERNPYNEQFF. The DNA of the CDR3 is TGTGCCAGCACCACGCAACCTGAGCGGAACCCCTACAATGAGCAGTTCTTC.

The chain recombines TRBV19 with TRBJ1-1; no clear D. Per the germline V gene, CDR1 is LNHDA and CDR2 is SQIVND (reference sequence). The CDR3 length is 13 residues. Trimming left V 7 bases short and J 0 bases short, with 9 bases between. The CDR3 sequence is CASKEGMNTEAFF. The CDR3 bases are TGTGCCAGTAAAGAGGGCATGAACACTGAAGCTTTCTTT.

The J gene is TRBJ2-1, the V gene TRBV6-5, with a possible D match to TRBD1 (5 bases). Trimming took off 2 bases at V and 2 bases at J, with 10 bases between the two ends. This CDR3 has 15 amino acids. CDR1 MNHEY and CDR2 SVGAGI come from the germline V gene. In nucleotides, the CDR3 is TGTGCCAGCAGTTACCGCGACAGAGCCTACAATGAGCAGTTCTTC. The encoded protein is CASSYRDRAYNEQFF.

This clone was seen only once. The gene calls are TRBV10-3 and TRBJ2-5, with 10 positions matching TRBD1. CDR3 length equals 12 residues. CDR1 and CDR2 (germline): ENHRY, SYGVKD. V was clipped by 10 bases and J by 4 bases; unmatched bases: 3. DNA of the CDR3: TGTGCCACAAGGACAGGGGGAGAGACCCAGTACTTC. This codes for CATRTGGETQYF.

About this clone itself: Other DNA sequences within the sample encode an identical CDR3. The chain carries TRBV5-1 and TRBJ2-3; 12 bases are shared with TRBD2. The CDR3 covers 16 residues. Trimming at V came to 0 bases and at J to 2 bases, leaving 1 base not matched to a gene. The V gene's germline CDR1 is SGHRS and CDR2 YFSETQ. CDR3 residues: CASSLGLAGDTDTQYF. DNA for the CDR3: TGCGCCAGCAGCTTGGGACTAGCGGGAGACACAGATACGCAGTATTTT. Variable domain in full (rest from reference TRBV5-1 and TRBJ2-3): KAGVTQTPRYLIKTRGQQVTLSCSPISGHRSVSWYQQTPGQGLQFLFEYFSETQRNKGNFPGRFSGRQFSNSRSEMNVSTLELGDSALYLCASSLGLAGDTDTQYFGPGTRLTVL.

V and J are TRBV7-6 and TRBJ2-1, with a tentative D call TRBD2 (5 bases). This CDR3 comprises 14 residues. The ends were cut back, 3 bases at V and 5 bases at J, with 11 bases in the middle. The germline CDR1 and CDR2 sequences are SGHVS and FNYEAQ. The CDR3 is CASSFLRGNNEQFF. The CDR3 DNA reads TGTGCCAGCAGCTTCCTCCGGGGAAACAATGAGCAGTTCTTC.

CDR3 in amino acids: CASSANGQGNSEAFF. As DNA, the CDR3 is TGTGCCAGCAGCGCAAACGGACAGGGTAACTCTGAAGCTTTCTTT. This sequence joins TRBV2 and TRBJ1-1; 8 bases align to TRBD1. The CDR3 contains 15 residues. The V gene end was trimmed by 6 bases and the J gene end by 6 bases; junction bases not matched to a gene: 12. Germline V gene sequence: CDR1 SNHLY, CDR2 FYNNEI.

The chain employs TRBV27 and TRBJ1-2, with D perhaps TRBD1 (5 bases). V was clipped by 8 bases and J by 0 bases, with 10 bases between them. Germline-derived CDR1 and CDR2 are MNHEY and SMNVEV (reference sequence). This CDR3 spans 13 amino acids. CDR3 nucleotide sequence: TGTGCCAGCTCCCGGGGGGCTAACTATGGCTACACCTTC. Its translation is CASSRGANYGYTF.